This entry features one T cell receptor (beta chain) sequence. This CDR3 spans 15 amino acids. The trim removed 3 bases at V and 5 bases at J, leaving 5 bases unmatched. CDR1 and CDR2 from the germline V gene are SNHLY and FYNNEI. This sample is drawn from a study of shared clonotypes between healthy human individuals. Sequencing used immunoSEQ multiplex PCR; TCRdb keeps in-frame clones, though not all of them. The sample has about 460,000 clones, roughly three quarters seen once. This TCR came from a woman aged 40 to 49 in good health. Some clones in this sample may be carry-over from other donors' samples. J is TRBJ2-2 and V is TRBV2; 8 nucleotides align to TRBD2. Specimen: PBMCs. The CDR3 loop reads CASSESGSVTGELFF. CDR3 DNA: TGTGCCAGCAGTGAGAGCGGGAGTGTTACCGGGGAGCTGTTTTTT.